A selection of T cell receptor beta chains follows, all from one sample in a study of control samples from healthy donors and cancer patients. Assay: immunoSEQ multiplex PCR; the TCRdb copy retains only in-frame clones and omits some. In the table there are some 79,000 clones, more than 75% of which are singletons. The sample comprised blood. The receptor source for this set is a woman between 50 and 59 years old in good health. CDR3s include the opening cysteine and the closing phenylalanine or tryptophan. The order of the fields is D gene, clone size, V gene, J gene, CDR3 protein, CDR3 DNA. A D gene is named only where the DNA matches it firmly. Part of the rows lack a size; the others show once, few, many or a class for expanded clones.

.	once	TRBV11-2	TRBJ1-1	CASSLIGPMNTEAFF	TGTGCCAGCAGCTTAATAGGACCCATGAACACTGAAGCTTTCTTT
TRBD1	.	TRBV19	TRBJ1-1	CASIIPGTGGTEAFF	TGTGCCAGTATCATACCCGGGACAGGGGGCACTGAAGCTTTCTTT
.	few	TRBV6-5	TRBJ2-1	CASRKGEYNEQFF	TGTGCCAGCAGAAAAGGGGAGTACAATGAGCAGTTCTTC
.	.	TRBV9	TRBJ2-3	CASSVGATTDTQYF	TGTGCCAGCAGCGTAGGGGCAACCACAGATACGCAGTATTTT
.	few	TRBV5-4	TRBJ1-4	CASSLGRQTNEKLFF	TGTGCCAGCAGCTTGGGTCGGCAAACTAATGAAAAACTGTTTTTT
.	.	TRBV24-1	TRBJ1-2	CATSTRDFGYTF	TGTGCCACCAGTACTAGGGATTTTGGCTACACCTTC
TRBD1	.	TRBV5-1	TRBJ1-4	CASRNRGNEKLFF	TGCGCCAGCAGGAACAGGGGAAATGAAAAACTGTTTTTT
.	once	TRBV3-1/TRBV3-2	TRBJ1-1	CASSGGITEAFF	TGTGCCAGCTCGGGTGGGATCACTGAAGCTTTCTTT
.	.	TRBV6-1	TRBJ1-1	CASSENGGVGTEAFF	TGTGCCAGCAGTGAAAATGGAGGGGTGGGCACTGAAGCTTTCTTT
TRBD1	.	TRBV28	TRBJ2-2	CASSRQGRSNTGELFF	TGTGCCAGCAGTAGACAGGGGCGGTCGAACACCGGGGAGCTGTTTTTT
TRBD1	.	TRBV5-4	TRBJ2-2	CASSRDRGNTGELFF	TGTGCCAGCAGCCGGGACAGGGGCAACACCGGGGAGCTGTTTTTT
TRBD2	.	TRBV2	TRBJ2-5	CASDQREGRETQYF	TGTGCCAGCGACCAGCGGGAGGGCCGCGAGACCCAGTACTTC
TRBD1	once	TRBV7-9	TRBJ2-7	CASSADRAEQYF	TGTGCCAGCAGCGCGGACAGGGCCGAGCAGTACTTC
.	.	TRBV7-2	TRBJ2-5	CASSLDGGEQETQYF	TGTGCCAGCAGCTTAGACGGCGGCGAACAAGAGACCCAGTACTTC
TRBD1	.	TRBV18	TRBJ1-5	CASSSRTGGSNQPQHF	TGTGCCAGCTCATCGCGGACAGGCGGGAGCAATCAGCCCCAGCATTTT
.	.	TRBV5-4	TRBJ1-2	CASNSEGNGYTF	TGTGCCAGCAATTCGGAGGGGAATGGCTACACCTTC